This passage covers 9 T cell receptor beta chains from one sample sequenced in a study of blood T cell repertoires in COVID-19. Clones were read by immunoSEQ multiplex PCR, and TCRdb kept only the in-frame ones, dropping some. Among about 480,000 clones listed, around 89% were seen once. The sample was PBMCs or T cells enriched from blood (not recorded which). These TCRs come from a woman between 40 and 50 years old who had recovered from COVID-19.

The V gene is TRBV7-2, the J gene TRBJ1-6; a weak D match, TRBD1 (5 bases). Germline V CDR1 and CDR2: SGHTA, FQGNSA. The V end was cut by 5 bases, the J end by 11 bases, with 19 bases between. This CDR3 contains 15 residues. The chain's CDR3 is CASSLGGSVRTPLHF. The CDR3 DNA is TGTGCCAGCAGCCTGGGGGGGAGTGTGCGGACACCCCTCCACTTT.

The genes are TRBV19 and TRBJ1-4; D unclear. Trimming cost V 6 bases and J 4 bases, with 21 bases left between them. The CDR3 has 17 residues. Germline lookup yields CDR1 LNHDA and CDR2 SQIVND (reference sequence). CDR3 in DNA: TGTGCCAGTAGATCCACGGCCCATAGCCTTAATAATGAAAAACTGTTTTTT. Encoded protein: CASRSTAHSLNNEKLFF.

The rearrangement links TRBV9 to TRBJ2-6; no definite D call. Trimming pared 6 bases from V and 3 bases from J, leaving 7 bases between. Germline V gene sequence: CDR1 SGDLS, CDR2 YYNGEE. There are 13 residues in the CDR3. Here the CDR3 reads CASNRIGANVLTF. CDR3 bases: TGTGCCAGCAACAGAATTGGGGCCAACGTCCTGACTTTC.

This sequence joins TRBV6-2 or TRBV6-3 and TRBJ2-1; 10 nucleotides line up with TRBD2. The germline V gene encodes CDR1 MNHEY and CDR2 SVGEGT. The CDR3 covers 16 residues. Trimming cost V 6 bases and J 2 bases; bases outside gene matches: 7. This CDR3 reads CASSARTSGPYNEQFF. The CDR3 region has the DNA TGTGCCAGCAGCGCCCGGACTAGCGGCCCCTACAATGAGCAGTTCTTC.

The CDR3 bases are TGCAGCGTCCGGACATCTGATAGCAATCAGCCCCAGCATTTT. Translation gives CSVRTSDSNQPQHF. The rearrangement joins TRBV29-1 to TRBJ1-5; the D gene is possibly TRBD1 (5 bases). This CDR3 spans 14 amino acids. V was cut by 6 bases and J by 0 bases, with 12 bases left in between. Germline V gene data show CDR1 as SQVTM and CDR2 as ANQGSEA.

The V call is TRBV3-1 (or the pseudogene TRBV3-2), the J call TRBJ2-7, with D perhaps TRBD1 (6 bases). The CDR3 runs to 13 residues. The V gene's germline CDR1 is LGHDT and CDR2 YNNKEL (reference sequence). The V and J ends lost 1 base and 5 bases respectively, with 9 bases between them. CDR3 residues: CASSQGGLNEQYF. The DNA of the CDR3 is TGTGCCAGCAGCCAAGGGGGGCTCAACGAGCAGTACTTC.

The V gene is TRBV28, the J gene TRBJ1-1; 11 nucleotides match TRBD1. From germline, CDR1 is MDHEN and CDR2 SYDVKM. V shed 3 bases and J 6 bases; nucleotides not matched to a gene: 6. CDR3 length equals 15 residues. Here the CDR3 DNA reads TGTGCCAGCAGTTTCCTCCTGGGACAGGGGGCTGAAGCTTTCTTT. Translation gives CASSFLLGQGAEAFF.

This sequence joins TRBV9 and TRBJ2-5, with 9 bases aligning to TRBD2. V was pared by 0 bases and J by 5 bases, with 2 bases of the junction left unmatched. The CDR3 spans 14 residues. Germline V lookup: CDR1 SGDLS, CDR2 YYNGEE. CDR3 residues: CASSVETSGETQYF. The CDR3 bases are TGTGCCAGCAGCGTAGAAACTAGCGGGGAGACCCAGTACTTC.

This chain connects TRBV5-5 to TRBJ2-7; D is perhaps TRBD2 (6 bases). Germline V gene data show CDR1 as SGHKS and CDR2 as YYEKEE (reference sequence). CDR3 length equals 15 residues. V lost 3 bases and J lost 1, with 14 bases in between. The CDR3 sequence: CASSWLRDLSYEQYF. The CDR3 coding sequence is TGTGCCAGCAGCTGGCTAAGGGACTTATCCTACGAGCAGTACTTC.